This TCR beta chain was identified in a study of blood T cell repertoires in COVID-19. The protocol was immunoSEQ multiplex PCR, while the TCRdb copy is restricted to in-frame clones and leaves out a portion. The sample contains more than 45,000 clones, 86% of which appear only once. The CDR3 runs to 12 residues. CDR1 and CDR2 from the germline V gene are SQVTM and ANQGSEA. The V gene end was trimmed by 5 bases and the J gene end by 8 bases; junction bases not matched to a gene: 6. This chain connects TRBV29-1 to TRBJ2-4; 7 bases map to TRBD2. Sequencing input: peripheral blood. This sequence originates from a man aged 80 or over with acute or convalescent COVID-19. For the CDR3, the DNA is TGCAGCGTTCGACCTACTAGCGACATTCAGTACTTC. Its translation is CSVRPTSDIQYF.